The 18 T cell receptor beta chains presented below share a single source sample, sequenced in a study of blood T cells in healthy people across ages. The second PCR ran about 7 to 12 cycles with a sample-barcoded 5' primer and J-beta primers. One entry per CDR3 protein, called by TCRdb with MiXCR from the 5' RACE reads. This sample has 500,000 to 550,000 distinct CDR3 sequences, with 24% found just once. These same records also appear under a second study, on T cells of mothers and their children.

Sequenced: blood. The receptors originated from a boy aged 5-17 years in good health.

The chain recombines TRBV5-1 with TRBJ2-2, with 9 nucleotides matching TRBD1. The V segment lost 2 bases and the J segment 4 bases; nucleotides outside the gene matches: 3. The CDR3 length is 15 residues. Germline CDR1 SGHRS, CDR2 YFSETQ. The CDR3 sequence is CASSFSGQGTGELFF. The CDR3 DNA is TGCGCCAGCAGCTTTTCGGGACAGGGCACCGGGGAGCTGTTTTTT.

This clonotype appeared a few times. This chain connects TRBV28 to TRBJ2-7, with 8 bases fitting TRBD2. The germline V gene has CDR1 MDHEN and CDR2 SYDVKM. V gave up 2 bases and J gave up 6 bases; unmatched junction bases: 9. The CDR3 spans 15 residues. CDR3 amino acids: CASSLGWSGSGEQYF. As DNA, the CDR3 is TGTGCCAGCAGTTTAGGTTGGAGCGGGAGTGGCGAGCAGTACTTC.

Only a few counts were recorded for this clonotype. This chain joins TRBV9 and TRBJ2-1, with D uncertain. V was pared by 0 bases and J by 4 bases, with 8 bases between. Germline assignment: CDR1 SGDLS and CDR2 YYNGEE. The CDR3 covers 14 residues. The CDR3 DNA reads as TGTGCCAGCAGCGTAGGGGCTGATTACAATGAGCAGTTCTTC. This encodes CASSVGADYNEQFF.

This clonotype was seen a few times. The gene calls are TRBV9 and TRBJ1-3, with D uncertain. Trimming stripped 4 bases from V and 0 bases from J, with 17 bases between. The CDR3 loop spans 17 amino acids. Germline lookup yields CDR1 SGDLS and CDR2 YYNGEE. DNA for the CDR3: TGTGCCAGCAGCCCCACGGTGAAGGTATACTCTGGAAACACCATATATTTT. This translates into CASSPTVKVYSGNTIYF.

This clonotype was seen only a few times. The V gene is TRBV15, the J gene TRBJ2-2; tentative D call: TRBD1 (5 bases). Germline CDR1 LNHNV, CDR2 YYDKDF (reference sequence). This CDR3 is built from 14 residues. V gave up 6 bases and J gave up 5 bases, with 13 bases separating them. This chain's CDR3 is CATRGPSTTGELFF. The CDR3 DNA is TGTGCCACCAGGGGGCCATCCACGACCGGGGAGCTGTTTTTT.

The rearrangement joins TRBV7-3 to TRBJ1-1, with 7 bases lining up with TRBD1. The germline gives CDR1 SGHTA, CDR2 FQGTGA. After removal of 5 bases from V and 2 bases from J, the junction contained 8 bases not matched to a gene. This CDR3 region has 15 residues. CDR3 region: CASSATGTDNTEAFF. The CDR3 DNA reads as TGTGCCAGCAGCGCGACCGGGACAGACAACACTGAAGCTTTCTTT. The whole variable domain, filled in from reference TRBV7-3 and TRBJ1-1, reads GAGVSQTPSNKVTEKGKYVELRCDPISGHTALYWYRQSLGQGPEFLIYFQGTGAADDSGLPNDRFFAVRPEGSVSTLKIQRTERGDSAVYLCASSATGTDNTEAFFGQGTRLTVV.

The V call is TRBV5-1, the J call TRBJ2-5; possible D gene TRBD1, 5 bases. The J call could be wrong; TRBJ2-7 is a better fit for the DNA end. Looked up from germline, CDR1 is SGHRS and CDR2 is YFSETQ. This CDR3 region has 16 residues. The CDR3 loop is CASSPLPAGPGYEQYF. The DNA of the CDR3 is TGCGCCAGCAGCCCCCTCCCAGCAGGGCCAGGATACGAGCAGTACTTC.

This clonotype was detected only once. CDR3 sequence (DNA): TGTGCCAGCAGGGGACCGGGACTAGCGGGAGGGGAATACTACGAGCAGTACTTC. Encoded protein: CASRGPGLAGGEYYEQYF. The chain recombines TRBV6-2 or TRBV6-3 with TRBJ2-7, with 16 bases matching TRBD2. The CDR3 loop spans 18 amino acids. V dropped 6 bases and J dropped 3; count of bases not matched to a gene: 11. Germline lookup yields CDR1 MNHEY and CDR2 SVGEGT.

This rearrangement joins TRBV28 to TRBJ1-2, with 9 bases that match TRBD1. V lost 6 bases, J lost 7 bases, and 12 bases stayed unmatched. Per germline, CDR1 MDHEN and CDR2 SYDVKM. The CDR3 is 15 residues long. The CDR3 sequence: CASRVAGQGPRGYTF. Here the CDR3 DNA reads TGTGCCAGCAGGGTCGCTGGACAGGGGCCTCGTGGCTACACCTTC.

This chain connects TRBV5-8 to TRBJ2-1; no clear D. CDR3 size: 18 residues. CDR1 and CDR2 from the germline V gene are SGHTS and YDEGEE. V gave up 0 bases and J gave up 2 bases, with 18 bases separating them. The CDR3 DNA sequence: TGTGCCAGCAGCTTGGAAGGAATGGGTTTTAAAGCCTACAATGAGCAGTTCTTC. The encoded protein is CASSLEGMGFKAYNEQFF.

The chain couples TRBV12-3 or TRBV12-4 to TRBJ1-5; tentatively, D is TRBD1 (6 bases). The CDR3 length is 14 residues. V lost 7 bases and J lost 2, with 12 bases in between. In DNA form, the CDR3 reads TGTGCCAGCAAGCGAGGGGGTGGCAATCAGCCCCAGCATTTT. Its translation is CASKRGGGNQPQHF.

In this sample, this clonotype turned up a few times. This chain links TRBV20-1 with TRBJ2-5; 9 bases are a match to TRBD2. Per the germline V gene, CDR1 is DFQATT and CDR2 is SNEGSKA (reference sequence). The V segment lost 7 bases and the J segment 5 bases; nucleotides outside the gene matches: 11. The CDR3 extends over 14 amino acids. CDR3 DNA sequence: TGCAGTGAGGGACTAGCTGCAAGGAGGGAGACCCAGTACTTC. As protein: CSEGLAARRETQYF.

In nucleotides, the CDR3 is TGCAGTGCTAGGGGCAGTCGATTGAAAAAACTGTTTTTT. It is translated as CSARGSRLKKLFF. The chain employs TRBV20-1 and TRBJ1-4; unclear D gene. Trimming pared 3 bases from V and 9 bases from J, leaving 14 bases between. The CDR3 covers 13 residues. Germline V gene lookup returns CDR1 DFQATT and CDR2 SNEGSKA (reference sequence).

This clonotype was observed a few times. V is TRBV12-3 or TRBV12-4 and J is TRBJ2-5, with unresolved D. The J call may be wrong; the DNA end is better matched by TRBJ2-1. The CDR3 runs 16 residues. The CDR3 DNA reads TGTGCCAGCAGTTTAGGACGGGTCAAAGGAAGATCGGAGCAGTTCTTC. Protein: CASSLGRVKGRSEQFF.

This clonotype appeared many times. The chain couples TRBV20-1 to TRBJ2-5; the D is unclear. Trimming removed 6 bases from V and 5 bases from J, with 13 bases in between. The CDR3 covers 12 residues. Germline values: CDR1 DFQATT, CDR2 SNEGSKA (reference sequence). CDR3 DNA: TGCAGTGCCCGACTCGACGCTGAGACCCAGTACTTC. Amino acids: CSARLDAETQYF.

The rearrangement joins TRBV7-9 to TRBJ1-2, with D hard to call. The CDR3 has 15 amino acids. Germline V gives CDR1 SEHNR, CDR2 FQNEAQ (reference sequence). Trimming cost V 5 bases and J 0 bases, with 13 bases left between them. DNA of the CDR3: TGTGCCAGCAGCCACGTTCAAGGTCCTAACTATGGCTACACCTTC. As protein: CASSHVQGPNYGYTF.

The J gene is TRBJ2-5, the V gene TRBV4-3; 8 positions agree with TRBD2. The CDR3 runs 16 residues. Germline CDR1 reads LGHNA; CDR2 reads YSLEER. The trim removed 1 base at V and 1 base at J, leaving 5 bases unmatched. The CDR3 is CASSQVAGGLQETQYF. DNA for the CDR3: TGCGCCAGCAGCCAAGTTGCGGGGGGTCTCCAAGAGACCCAGTACTTC.

The J gene is TRBJ1-6, the V gene TRBV20-1; D is unresolved. V lost 3 bases, J lost 5 bases, and 11 bases lay in between. CDR3 length: 14 amino acids. Germline-derived CDR1 and CDR2 are DFQATT and SNEGSKA (reference sequence). Here the CDR3 DNA reads TGCAGTGCTAGTCGAGAAACTAATAATTCACCCCTCCACTTT. Its translation is CSASRETNNSPLHF.